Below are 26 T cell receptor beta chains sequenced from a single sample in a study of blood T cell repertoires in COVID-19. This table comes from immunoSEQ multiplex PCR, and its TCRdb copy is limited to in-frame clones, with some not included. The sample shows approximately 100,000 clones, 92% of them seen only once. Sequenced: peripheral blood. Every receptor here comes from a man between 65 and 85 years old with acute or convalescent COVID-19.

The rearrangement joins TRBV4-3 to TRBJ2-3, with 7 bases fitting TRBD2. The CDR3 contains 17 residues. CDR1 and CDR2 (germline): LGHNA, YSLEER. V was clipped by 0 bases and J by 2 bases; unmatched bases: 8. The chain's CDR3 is CASSQEVSGPITDTQYF. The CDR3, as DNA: TGCGCCAGCAGCCAAGAGGTTAGCGGGCCTATCACAGATACGCAGTATTTT.

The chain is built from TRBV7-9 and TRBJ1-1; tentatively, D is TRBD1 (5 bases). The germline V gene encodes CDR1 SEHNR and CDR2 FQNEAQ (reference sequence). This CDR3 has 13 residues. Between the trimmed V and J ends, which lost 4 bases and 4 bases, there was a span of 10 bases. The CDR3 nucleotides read TGTGCCAGCAGCTCCAGCGGGGGCACTGAAGCTTTCTTT. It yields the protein CASSSSGGTEAFF. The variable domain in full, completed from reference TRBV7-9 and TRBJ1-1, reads DTGVSQNPRHKITKRGQNVTFRCDPISEHNRLYWYRQTLGQGPEFLTYFQNEAQLEKSRLLSDRFSAERPKGSFSTLEIQRTEQGDSAMYLCASSSSGGTEAFFGQGTRLTVV.

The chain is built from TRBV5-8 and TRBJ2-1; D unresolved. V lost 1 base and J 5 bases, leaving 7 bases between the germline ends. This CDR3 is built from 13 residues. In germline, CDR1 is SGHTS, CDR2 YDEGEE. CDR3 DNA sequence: TGTGCCAGCAGCTTGTTTCGTGACAATGAGCAGTTCTTC. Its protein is CASSLFRDNEQFF.

DNA of the CDR3: TGTGCCAGCAGTTTTTCCACAGGGGAGATTGGCTACACCTTC. This codes for CASSFSTGEIGYTF. The chain is built from TRBV6-5 and TRBJ1-2, with 7 bases aligning to TRBD1. The germline gives CDR1 MNHEY, CDR2 SVGAGI. The length of the CDR3 is 14 residues. Unmatched junction bases numbered 9, after V lost 4 bases and J lost 7 bases.

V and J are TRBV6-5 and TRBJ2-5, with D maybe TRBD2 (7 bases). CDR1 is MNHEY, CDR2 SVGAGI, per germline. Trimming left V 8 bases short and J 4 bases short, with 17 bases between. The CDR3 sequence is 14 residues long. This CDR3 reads CASALLGGAETQYF. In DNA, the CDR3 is TGTGCCAGCGCCCTTTTGGGGGGGGCAGAGACCCAGTACTTC.

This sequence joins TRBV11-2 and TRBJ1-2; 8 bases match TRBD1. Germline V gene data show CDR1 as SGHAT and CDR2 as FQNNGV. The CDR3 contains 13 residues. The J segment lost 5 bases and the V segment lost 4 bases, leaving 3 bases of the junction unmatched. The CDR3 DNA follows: TGTGCCAGCAGCTACAGACAGGGGTATGGCTACACCTTC. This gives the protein CASSYRQGYGYTF.

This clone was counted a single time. CDR3 nucleotides: TGCAGCGTTGAACAGGCAATCACAGATACGCAGTATTTT. Translation: CSVEQAITDTQYF. This chain links TRBV29-1 with TRBJ2-3; no clear D. The germline gives CDR1 SQVTM, CDR2 ANQGSEA. V lost 2 bases, J lost 2 bases, and 8 bases lay in between. The CDR3 contains 13 residues.

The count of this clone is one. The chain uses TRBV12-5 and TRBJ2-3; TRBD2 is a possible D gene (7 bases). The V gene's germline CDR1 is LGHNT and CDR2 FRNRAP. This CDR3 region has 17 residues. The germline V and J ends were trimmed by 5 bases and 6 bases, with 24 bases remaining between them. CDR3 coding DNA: TGTGCTAGTGGTCCTAGGGGCCAGGGAGGGGGGATGGATACGCAGTATTTT. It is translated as CASGPRGQGGGMDTQYF.

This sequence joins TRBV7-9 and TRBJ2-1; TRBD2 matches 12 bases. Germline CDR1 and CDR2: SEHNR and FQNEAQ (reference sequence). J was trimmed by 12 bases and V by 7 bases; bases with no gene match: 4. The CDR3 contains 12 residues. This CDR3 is CASNLAGGPQFF. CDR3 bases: TGTGCCAGCAACCTAGCGGGAGGGCCGCAGTTCTTC.

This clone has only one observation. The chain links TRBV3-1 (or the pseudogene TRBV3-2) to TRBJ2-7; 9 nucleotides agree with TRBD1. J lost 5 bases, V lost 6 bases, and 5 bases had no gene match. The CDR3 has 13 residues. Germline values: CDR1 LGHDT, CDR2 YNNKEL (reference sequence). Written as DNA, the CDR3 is TGTGCCAGCAGTCGTGACAGGGGGAACGAGCAGTACTTC. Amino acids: CASSRDRGNEQYF.

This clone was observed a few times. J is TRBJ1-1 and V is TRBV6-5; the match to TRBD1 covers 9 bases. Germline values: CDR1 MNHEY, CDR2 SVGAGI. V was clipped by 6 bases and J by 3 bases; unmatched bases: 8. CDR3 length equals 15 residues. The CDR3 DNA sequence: TGTGCCAGCAGCTCACAGACAGGGGGGGACACTGAAGCTTTCTTT. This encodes CASSSQTGGDTEAFF.

Here the CDR3 reads CASSLERGQVHRLSGNTIYF. The CDR3 DNA is TGCGCCAGCAGCTTGGAACGGGGACAGGTTCACCGGCTGTCTGGAAACACCATATATTTT. This sequence joins TRBV5-1 and TRBJ1-3, with 8 bases that match TRBD1. The CDR3 length is 20 residues. V lost 0 bases to trimming and J lost 1 base; unmatched junction nucleotides: 15. Germline V CDR1 and CDR2: SGHRS, YFSETQ.

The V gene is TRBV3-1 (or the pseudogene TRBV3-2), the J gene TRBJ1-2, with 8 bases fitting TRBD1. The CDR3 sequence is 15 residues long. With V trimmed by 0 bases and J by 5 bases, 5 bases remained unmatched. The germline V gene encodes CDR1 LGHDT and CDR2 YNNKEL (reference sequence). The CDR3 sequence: CASSQDWDRRYGYTF. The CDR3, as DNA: TGTGCCAGCAGCCAAGACTGGGACAGGAGATATGGCTACACCTTC.

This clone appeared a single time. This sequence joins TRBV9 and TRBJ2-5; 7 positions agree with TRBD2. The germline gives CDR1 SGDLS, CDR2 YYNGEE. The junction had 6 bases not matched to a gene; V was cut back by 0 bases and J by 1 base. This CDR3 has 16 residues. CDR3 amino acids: CASSVGSGTVQETQYF. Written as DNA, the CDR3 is TGTGCCAGCAGCGTAGGAAGCGGGACCGTCCAAGAGACCCAGTACTTC.

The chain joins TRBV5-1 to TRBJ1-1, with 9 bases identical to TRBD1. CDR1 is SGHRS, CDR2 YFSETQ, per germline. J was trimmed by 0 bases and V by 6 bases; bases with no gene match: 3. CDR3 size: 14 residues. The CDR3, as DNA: TGCGCCAGCATCCGGACAGGGGTGAACACTGAAGCTTTCTTT. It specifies CASIRTGVNTEAFF.

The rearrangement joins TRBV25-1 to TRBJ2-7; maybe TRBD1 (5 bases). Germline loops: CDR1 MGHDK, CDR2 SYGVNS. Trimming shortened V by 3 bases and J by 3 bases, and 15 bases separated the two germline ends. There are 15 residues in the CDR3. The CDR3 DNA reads TGTGCCAGCAGTGACTCCAGGGTCGCGGACTACGAGCAGTACTTC. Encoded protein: CASSDSRVADYEQYF.

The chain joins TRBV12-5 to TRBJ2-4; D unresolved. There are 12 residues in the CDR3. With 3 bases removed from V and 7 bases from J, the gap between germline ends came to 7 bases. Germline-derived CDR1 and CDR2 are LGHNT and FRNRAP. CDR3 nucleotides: TGTGCTAGTGGTTTTGACGGGAACATTCAGTACTTC. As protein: CASGFDGNIQYF.

This chain's CDR3 is CASRAGASNRYEQYF. Written as DNA, the CDR3 is TGTGCCAGCAGGGCTGGAGCCTCAAACAGGTACGAGCAGTACTTC. This rearrangement joins TRBV6-5 to TRBJ2-7; possible D gene TRBD1, 5 bases. The CDR3 contains 15 residues. V gave up 6 bases and J gave up 4 bases, with 19 bases separating them. In germline, CDR1 is MNHEY, CDR2 SVGAGI.

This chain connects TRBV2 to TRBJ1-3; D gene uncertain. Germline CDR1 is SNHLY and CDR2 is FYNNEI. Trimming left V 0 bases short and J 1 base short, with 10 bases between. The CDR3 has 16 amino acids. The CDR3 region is CASSEAGRTSGNTIYF. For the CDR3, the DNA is TGTGCCAGCAGTGAAGCCGGGAGAACATCTGGAAACACCATATATTTT.

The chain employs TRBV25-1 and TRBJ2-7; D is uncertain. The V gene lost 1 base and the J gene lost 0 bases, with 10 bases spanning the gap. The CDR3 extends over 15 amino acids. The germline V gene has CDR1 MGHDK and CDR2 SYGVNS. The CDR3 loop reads CASSEFPSASYEQYF. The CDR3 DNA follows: TGTGCCAGCAGTGAATTTCCCAGCGCCTCCTACGAGCAGTACTTC.

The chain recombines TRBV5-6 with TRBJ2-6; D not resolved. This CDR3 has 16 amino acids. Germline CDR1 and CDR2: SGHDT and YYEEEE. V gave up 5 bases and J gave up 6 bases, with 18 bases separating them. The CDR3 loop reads CASSGVGPQEANVLTF. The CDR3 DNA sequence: TGTGCCAGCAGTGGTGTCGGCCCTCAGGAGGCCAACGTCCTGACTTTC.

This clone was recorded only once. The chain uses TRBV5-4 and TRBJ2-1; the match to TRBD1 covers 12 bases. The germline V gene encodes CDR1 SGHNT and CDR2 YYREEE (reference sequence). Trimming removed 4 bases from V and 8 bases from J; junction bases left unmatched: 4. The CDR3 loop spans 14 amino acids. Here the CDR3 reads CASSLGQGADEQFF. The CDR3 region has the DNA TGTGCCAGCAGCCTGGGACAGGGGGCAGATGAGCAGTTCTTC.

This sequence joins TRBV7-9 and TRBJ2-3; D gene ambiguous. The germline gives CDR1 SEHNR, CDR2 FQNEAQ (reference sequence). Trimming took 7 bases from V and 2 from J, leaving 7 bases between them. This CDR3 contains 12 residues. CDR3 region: CASNPSTDTQYF. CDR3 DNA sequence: TGTGCCAGCAATCCGTCCACAGATACGCAGTATTTT.

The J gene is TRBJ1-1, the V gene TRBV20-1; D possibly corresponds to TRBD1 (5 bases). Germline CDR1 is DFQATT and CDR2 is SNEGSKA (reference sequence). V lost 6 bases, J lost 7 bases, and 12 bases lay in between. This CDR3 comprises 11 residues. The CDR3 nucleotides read TGCAGTGCGAAAGGACAAATTGAAGCTTTCTTT. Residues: CSAKGQIEAFF.

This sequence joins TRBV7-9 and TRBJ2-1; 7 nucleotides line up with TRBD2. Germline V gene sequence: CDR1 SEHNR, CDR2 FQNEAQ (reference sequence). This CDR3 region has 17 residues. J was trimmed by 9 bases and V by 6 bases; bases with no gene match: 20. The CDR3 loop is CASSSSVGEGFWGEQFF. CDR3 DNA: TGTGCCAGCAGTTCAAGCGTGGGGGAGGGCTTTTGGGGTGAGCAGTTCTTC.

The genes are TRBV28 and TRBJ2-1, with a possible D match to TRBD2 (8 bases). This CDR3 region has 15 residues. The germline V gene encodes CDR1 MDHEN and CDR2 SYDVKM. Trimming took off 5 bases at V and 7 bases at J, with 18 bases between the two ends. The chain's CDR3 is CASSPLREGANEQFF. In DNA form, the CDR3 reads TGTGCCAGCAGTCCCCTTCGGGAGGGGGCGAATGAGCAGTTCTTC.